This passage covers 21 T cell receptor beta chains from one sample sequenced in a study of tissue T cells after allogeneic stem cell transplantation. Sample time point: mouse harvest day 7 after allogeneic transplant. Tail vein injection delivered 10^7 T-cell-depleted bone marrow cells and 10^6 splenic CD5+ T cells. The assay was immunoSEQ multiplex PCR, and TCRdb's table has in-frame clones only and misses some. The data show 8,700 or so clones, with roughly 49% seen just once and roughly 6.9% held by the top ten. The specimen was gut tissue. The receptor source for this set is a female BALB/c mouse given C57BL/6 T cells with graft-versus-host disease after an allogeneic hematopoietic cell transplant.

This clone was seen once. The gene names here belong to mouse. The CDR3 is cut off 1 residue early in the read; its end comes from the germline J gene. The sample holds other DNA sequences that translate to the same CDR3. The chain carries TRBV1 and TRBJ2-5; 10 bases are shared with TRBD2. V was clipped by 2 bases and J by 5 bases; unmatched bases: 4. Germline V gene lookup returns CDR1 NSQYPW and CDR2 LRSPGD (reference sequence). The length of the CDR3 is 15 residues. The CDR3 bases that were read are TGCACCTGCAGTGCAAGACTGGGGGGAGGAGACACCCAGTAC. Its protein product is CTCSARLGGGDTQY. The whole CDR3 region reads CTCSARLGGGDTQYF.

Notes on this clone: The gene names here belong to mouse. The read ends 1 residue early relative to the CDR3; the germline J gene fills the gap. The chain uses TRBV4 and TRBJ2-4; D is perhaps TRBD2 (6 bases). CDR1 is LGHDT, CDR2 YNNKQL, per germline (reference sequence). Trimming stripped 3 bases from V and 5 bases from J, with 12 bases between. The CDR3 consists of 14 residues. CDR3 DNA (partial): TGTGCCAGCAGCTACGGGGGGAGGGGAAACACCTTGTAC. Its translation: CASSYGGRGNTLY. The CDR3 in full is CASSYGGRGNTLYF.

This clone was recorded a few times. Genes and germline come from the mouse. Coverage ceases 1 residue before the CDR3 finishes, and the germline J gene fills in the end. The rearrangement links TRBV2 to TRBJ2-7; no firm D call. The CDR3 spans 11 residues. Trimming stripped 3 bases from V and 3 bases from J, with 3 bases between. CDR1 and CDR2 (germline): LGHNA, YSYQKL. CDR3 loop: CASSQLYEQYF. The part of the CDR3 DNA that was read is TGTGCCAGCAGCCAGCTCTATGAACAGTAC.

A note on this clone: Genes here carry mouse names. Read data end 1 residue before the CDR3 end; the end is taken from the germline J gene. This rearrangement joins TRBV26 to TRBJ1-1; 8 bases fit TRBD1. From germline, CDR1 is KGHPV and CDR2 FQNQEV (reference sequence). The CDR3 has 13 amino acids. The V gene end was trimmed by 6 bases and the J gene end by 1 base; junction bases not matched to a gene: 1. CDR3 bases read: TGTGCCAGCAGCAGGGGGCTAAACACAGAAGTCTTC. This gives the protein CASSRGLNTEVF. The whole CDR3 protein is CASSRGLNTEVFF.

In regard to this clone: Mouse gene names apply. The CDR3 is cut off 1 residue early in the read; its end comes from the germline J gene. This rearrangement joins TRBV13-1 to TRBJ2-1; a weak D match, TRBD2 (5 bases). V shed 5 bases and J shed 0 bases, with 12 bases lying between them. This CDR3 is 15 amino acids long. Germline CDR1 and CDR2: NSHNY and SYGAGN. The CDR3 DNA, read in part, is TGTGCCAGCAGGTCCTTGGGGTATAACTATGCTGAGCAGTTC. Translated: CASRSLGYNYAEQF. The CDR3 as a whole reads CASRSLGYNYAEQFF.

A single count supports this clone. Genes and germline are mouse. Sequencing ends 1 residue short of the CDR3 end; the germline J gene provides the rest. V gene TRBV16 combines with J gene TRBJ2-7, with TRBD2 matching 7 bases. V lost 0 bases to trimming and J lost 3 bases; unmatched junction nucleotides: 2. Per the germline V gene, CDR1 is SGHSA and CDR2 is FRNQAP. The CDR3 runs 14 residues. The sequenced part of the CDR3 DNA is TGTGCAAGCAGCTTAGATGGGGGGAGCTATGAACAGTAC. It encodes CASSLDGGSYEQY. From start to end, the CDR3 is CASSLDGGSYEQYF.

As concerns this clone: These gene names are mouse names. The read terminates 1 residue ahead of where the CDR3 ends, so the germline J gene completes it. This rearrangement joins TRBV29 to TRBJ2-2; 7 bases agree with TRBD1. V was pared by 4 bases and J by 0 bases, with 2 bases of the junction left unmatched. The V gene's germline CDR1 is MSHET and CDR2 SYDVDS. This CDR3 has 15 amino acids. The part of the CDR3 DNA that was read is TGTGCTAGCAGTTCGCAGGGGGCAAACACCGGGCAGCTCTAC. It yields the protein CASSSQGANTGQLY. The full-length CDR3 reads as CASSSQGANTGQLYF. Full variable domain (rest looked up from reference TRBV29 and TRBJ2-2): DMKVTQMPRYLIKRMGENVLLECGQDMSHETMYWYRQDPGLGLQLIYISYDVDSNSEGDIPKGYRVSRKKREHFSLILDSAKTNQTSVYFCASSSQGANTGQLYFGEGSKLTVL.

As to this clone: Gene names are mouse gene names. The sequence runs out 1 residue before the end of the CDR3; the remainder is reconstructed from the germline J gene. The gene calls are TRBV26 and TRBJ2-2; D is possibly TRBD1 (5 bases). CDR3 size: 16 residues. Germline V gives CDR1 KGHPV, CDR2 FQNQEV (reference sequence). V dropped 1 base and J dropped 0 bases, with 9 bases sitting between them. The covered CDR3 bases are TGTGCCAGCAGTCTGTACCGGACAACAAACACCGGGCAGCTCTAC. This translates into CASSLYRTTNTGQLY. The full CDR3 protein is CASSLYRTTNTGQLYF. Full variable domain (rest looked up from reference TRBV26 and TRBJ2-2): NSKVIQTPRYLVKGQGQKAKMRCIPEKGHPVVFWYQQNKNNEFKFLINFQNQEVLQQIDMTEKRFSAECPSNSPCSLEIQSSEAGDSALYLCASSLYRTTNTGQLYFGEGSKLTVL.

This clone is medium-sized within its sample. Gene names are mouse gene names. The read is 1 residue too short to cover the CDR3 end, so that end is filled in from the germline J gene. The gene calls are TRBV23 and TRBJ1-4; the table's D call, TRBD1, was not checked against the DNA. This CDR3 has 14 residues. Germline CDR1 is KGHTA and CDR2 is FQNQQP. CDR3: CSSSQRQFNERLFF. CDR3 DNA, as far as it was read: TGCTCCAGCAGTCAAAGACAGTTCAACGAAAGATTATTT.

A remark on this clone: Gene names and germline match the mouse. The CDR3 extends 1 residue past the end of the read, so its final part is completed from the germline J gene. The rearrangement uses TRBV3 and TRBJ2-3, with 9 bases lining up with TRBD2. Germline CDR1 reads SNHLY; CDR2 reads FYNGKV (reference sequence). With V trimmed by 2 bases and J by 0 bases, 6 bases remained unmatched. CDR3 length equals 17 residues. The CDR3: CASSLRWGGASAETLYF. CDR3 DNA (partial): TGTGCCAGCAGCTTAAGATGGGGGGGCGCTAGTGCAGAAACGCTGTAT.

With respect to this clone: Genes here carry mouse names. The read is 1 residue too short to cover the CDR3 end, so that end is filled in from the germline J gene. The V gene is TRBV5, the J gene TRBJ1-1; D perhaps matches TRBD1 (6 bases). The germline V and J ends were trimmed by 1 base and 0 bases, with 9 bases remaining between them. CDR3 length: 15 amino acids. The germline V gene has CDR1 LGHNA and CDR2 YNLKQL (reference sequence). CDR3 amino acids: CASSQGGTTNTEVFF. The sequenced CDR3 bases are TGTGCCAGCAGCCAAGGGGGGACAACAAACACAGAAGTCTTC.

This clone is medium-sized (0.01 to 0.1%) by share. Gene names are mouse gene names. The CDR3 end falls 1 residue outside the read, so it is completed with the germline J gene. Other DNA sequences in the sample encode the same CDR3. The chain links TRBV26 to TRBJ2-7, with TRBD2 identical over 10 bases. With V trimmed by 3 bases and J by 7 bases, 3 bases remained unmatched. Germline CDR1 and CDR2: KGHPV and FQNQEV (reference sequence). The CDR3 contains 13 residues. This CDR3 reads CASSLLGGREQYF. CDR3 bases read: TGTGCCAGCAGTCTCCTGGGGGGGCGGGAACAGTAC.

Of note for this clone: Mouse names are used for the genes. The DNA ends 1 residue before the CDR3 does, and the rest of the CDR3 is filled in from the germline J gene. V gene TRBV13-3 combines with J gene TRBJ1-3; no clear D. Germline-derived CDR1 and CDR2 are NNHDY and SYVADS. The CDR3 contains 14 residues. V was pared by 5 bases and J by 0 bases, with 9 bases between. CDR3: CASSSRDSGNTLYF. The CDR3 DNA, read in part, is TGTGCCAGCAGCTCAAGGGATTCTGGAAATACGCTCTAT.

With respect to this clone: Gene names refer to mouse genes. The read halts 1 residue ahead of the CDR3 end, with the missing end drawn from the germline J gene. V and J are TRBV26 and TRBJ2-3; the D gene could be TRBD1 or TRBD2 (5 bases each). This CDR3 is 14 amino acids long. Germline values: CDR1 KGHPV, CDR2 FQNQEV (reference sequence). Trimming removed 4 bases at V and 1 base at J, with 9 bases between. CDR3: CASSHGGGAETLYF. Incomplete CDR3 DNA: TGTGCCAGCAGTCACGGGGGAGGTGCAGAAACGCTGTAT.

This clone was counted only a few times. The gene names given are mouse names. The read falls 1 residue short of the CDR3 end, and the missing part is taken from the germline J gene. This rearrangement joins TRBV26 to TRBJ1-4; possibly TRBD1 for D (5 bases). The CDR3 is 15 residues long. Germline V gene sequence: CDR1 KGHPV, CDR2 FQNQEV (reference sequence). The V and J ends lost 0 bases and 2 bases respectively, with 7 bases between them. CDR3 amino acids: CASSLSRTSNERLFF. Partial CDR3 DNA: TGTGCCAGCAGTCTGTCTCGGACATCCAACGAAAGATTATTT.

On this clone: Gene names and germline match the mouse. The CDR3 goes on 1 residue after the read ends, and that part is filled in from the germline J gene. V gene TRBV26 combines with J gene TRBJ1-1; TRBD1 matches at 10 bases. CDR1 is KGHPV, CDR2 FQNQEV, per germline (reference sequence). V was pared by 4 bases and J by 1 base, with 3 bases of the junction left unmatched. The CDR3 has 15 residues. CDR3 in amino acids: CASSRQGAGNTEVFF. The covered CDR3 bases are TGTGCCAGCAGTCGACAGGGGGCAGGAAACACAGAAGTCTTC.

To note about this clone: The listed genes are named as in mouse. The read falls 1 residue short of the CDR3 end, and the missing part is taken from the germline J gene. The genes are TRBV23 and TRBJ2-2; the table gives TRBD2 as D, unverified against the DNA. Germline V CDR1 and CDR2: KGHTA, FQNQQP. CDR3 length equals 15 residues. CDR3 amino acids: CSSSRDWGNTGQLYF. Incomplete CDR3 DNA: TGCTCCAGCAGCCGGGACTGGGGGAACACCGGGCAGCTCTAC.

In this sample, this clone turned up a few times. Genes and germline are mouse. The read falls 1 residue short of the CDR3 end, and the missing part is taken from the germline J gene. The V call is TRBV3, the J call TRBJ2-7, with TRBD1 matching over 11 bases. V gave up 1 base and J gave up 2 bases; unmatched junction bases: 1. The germline CDR1 and CDR2 sequences are SNHLY and FYNGKV (reference sequence). This CDR3 spans 15 amino acids. This chain's CDR3 is CASSLVGQGAYEQYF. The CDR3 DNA, read in part, is TGTGCCAGCAGCTTAGTGGGACAGGGGGCCTATGAACAGTAC.

Turning to this clone: All gene names here are mouse names. The CDR3 end is not reached by the read, which stops 1 residue before it; the germline J gene fills it in. The chain carries TRBV2 and TRBJ2-4, with 10 bases lining up with TRBD1. The CDR3 contains 15 residues. Trimming removed 3 bases from V and 3 bases from J; junction bases left unmatched: 3. Germline-derived CDR1 and CDR2 are LGHNA and YSYQKL. The CDR3 sequence is CASSHETGGQNTLYF. The DNA read from the CDR3 is TGTGCCAGCAGCCATGAGACAGGGGGCCAAAACACCTTGTAC.

Note on this clone: Genes and germline come from the mouse. The CDR3 end is not reached by the read, which stops 1 residue before it; the germline J gene fills it in. This chain joins TRBV14 and TRBJ1-1; weak D call: TRBD1 (6 bases). Trimming took off 1 base at V and 7 bases at J, with 8 bases between the two ends. This CDR3 comprises 12 residues. Germline CDR1 SGHDT, CDR2 FRDEAV. Incomplete CDR3 DNA: TGTGCCAGCAGTTTCATGGACAGAGAAGTCTTC. Its translation is CASSFMDREVF. The entire CDR3 protein reads CASSFMDREVFF.

On this clone: Germline and genes: mouse. The read ends 1 residue shy of where the CDR3 ends; the end is completed using the germline J gene. V is TRBV5 and J is TRBJ2-5; no reliable D call. V was shortened by 2 bases and J by 0 bases, with 6 bases between the two germline ends. The CDR3 covers 14 residues. Looked up from germline, CDR1 is LGHNA and CDR2 is YNLKQL (reference sequence). The CDR3 bases that were read are TGTGCCAGCAGCCAAACCAATAACCAAGACACCCAGTAC. Its translation is CASSQTNNQDTQY. The full CDR3 is CASSQTNNQDTQYF.